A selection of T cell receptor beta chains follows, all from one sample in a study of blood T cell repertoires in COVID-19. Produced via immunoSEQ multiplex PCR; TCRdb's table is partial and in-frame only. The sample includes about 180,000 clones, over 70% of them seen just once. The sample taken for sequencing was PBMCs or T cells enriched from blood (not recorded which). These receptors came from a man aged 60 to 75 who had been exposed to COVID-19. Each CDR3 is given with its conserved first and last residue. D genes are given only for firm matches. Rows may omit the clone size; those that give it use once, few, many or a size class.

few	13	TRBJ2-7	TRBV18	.	TGTGCCAGCTCACCACCCCAGGGCTACGAGCAGTACTTC	CASSPPQGYEQYF
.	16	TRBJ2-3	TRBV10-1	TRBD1	TGCGCCAGCAGTTTCACTGGGACAGGGGGCAAAGATACGCAGTATTTT	CASSFTGTGGKDTQYF
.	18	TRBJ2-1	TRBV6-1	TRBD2	TGTGCCAGCAGTGAAATCCGACCGGGCGGGAGTTTCAGAATTGAGCAGTTCTTC	CASSEIRPGGSFRIEQFF
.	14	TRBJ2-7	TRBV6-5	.	TGTGCCAGCAGTACTAAGCGGGCCTCCTACGAGCAGTACTTC	CASSTKRASYEQYF
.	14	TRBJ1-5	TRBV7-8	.	TGTGCCAGCAGCTCTATATCGAGCAATCAGCCCCAGCATTTT	CASSSISSNQPQHF
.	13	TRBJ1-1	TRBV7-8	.	TGTGCCAGCAGGGTCAGGGGTTACACTGAAGCTTTCTTT	CASRVRGYTEAFF
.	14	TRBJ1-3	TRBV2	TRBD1	TGTGCCAGCAGGGCCCAGGGGGGAAGAAGCACCATATATTTT	CASRAQGGRSTIYF
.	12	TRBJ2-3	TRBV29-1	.	TGCAGCGTGGGCGTCGCGGGAGATACGCAGTATTTT	CSVGVAGDTQYF
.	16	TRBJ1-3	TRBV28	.	TGTGCCAGCAGTTCCCCTGGACAGAGTATCGGAAACACCATATATTTT	CASSSPGQSIGNTIYF
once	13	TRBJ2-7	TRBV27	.	TGTGCCAGCAGTTTGGGACACCCCGACGAGCAGTACTTC	CASSLGHPDEQYF
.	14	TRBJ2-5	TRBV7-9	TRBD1	TGTGCCAGCAGCTTATCGGGACAGGGGGAGACCCAGTACTTC	CASSLSGQGETQYF
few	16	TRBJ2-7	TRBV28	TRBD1	TGTGCCAGCAGTTTATGGGACGGGACAGGGTCCTACGAGCAGTACTTC	CASSLWDGTGSYEQYF
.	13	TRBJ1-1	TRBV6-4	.	TGTGCCAGCAGTGCCAGGGAGGACACTGAAGCTTTCTTT	CASSAREDTEAFF
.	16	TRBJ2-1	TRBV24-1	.	TGTGCCACCAGTGAACTTGGGAGGGGGGCCAGCAATGAGCAGTTCTTC	CATSELGRGASNEQFF
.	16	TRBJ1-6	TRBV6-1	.	TGTGCCAGCAGTGAAGTTGTGGGAGCACTAAAATCACCCCTCCACTTT	CASSEVVGALKSPLHF
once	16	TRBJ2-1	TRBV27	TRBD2	TGTGCCAGCAGTAAGGGACTAGTCGCGTCGTACAATGAGCAGTTCTTC	CASSKGLVASYNEQFF
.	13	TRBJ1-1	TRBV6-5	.	TGTGCCAGCACATTAACCCAGGGCACTGAAGCTTTCTTT	CASTLTQGTEAFF
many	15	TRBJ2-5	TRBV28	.	TGTGCCAGCAGAGGGTGGGGTCAGGGGAAAGAGACCCAGTACTTC	CASRGWGQGKETQYF
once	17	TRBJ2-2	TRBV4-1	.	TGCGCCAGCAGATACAGTATAGCGGACTCGAACACCGGGGAGCTGTTTTTT	CASRYSIADSNTGELFF
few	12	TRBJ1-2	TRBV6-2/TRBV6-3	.	TGTGCCAGCAGCGCCAGGGGACGGGGCTACACCTTC	CASSARGRGYTF
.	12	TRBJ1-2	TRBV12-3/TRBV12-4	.	TGTGCCAGCAGCCCAGGGAGGGGGGGCTACACCTTC	CASSPGRGGYTF
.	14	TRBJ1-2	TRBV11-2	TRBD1	TGTGCCAGCAGCCCAGGAACAGGGGACTATGGCTACACCTTC	CASSPGTGDYGYTF
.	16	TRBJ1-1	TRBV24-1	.	TGTGCCACCAGTGACTACTTACGGACAGAGAACACTGAAGCTTTCTTT	CATSDYLRTENTEAFF
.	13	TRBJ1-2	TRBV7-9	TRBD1	TGTGCCAGCAGCGATACTACAGGGGATGGCTACACCTTC	CASSDTTGDGYTF
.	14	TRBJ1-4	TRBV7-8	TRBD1	TGTGCCAGCAGCCTGGGACAGGGGAGGGAAAAACTGTTTTTT	CASSLGQGREKLFF
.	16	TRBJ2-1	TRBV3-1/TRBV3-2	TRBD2	TGTGCCAGCAGCCCTGGACTAGCGGGAGGGAAACATGAGCAGTTCTTC	CASSPGLAGGKHEQFF
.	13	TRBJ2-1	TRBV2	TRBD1	TGTGCCGGAAATCCGGGACAGGGGAATGAGCAGTTCTTC	CAGNPGQGNEQFF
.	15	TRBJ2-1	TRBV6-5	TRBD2	TGTGCCAGCAGCATTAGCGGGACCTCCTACAATGAGCAGTTCTTC	CASSISGTSYNEQFF
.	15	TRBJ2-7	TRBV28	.	TGTGCCAGCAGTTCACACACGGCGGGGGCAACCGAGCAGTACTTC	CASSSHTAGATEQYF
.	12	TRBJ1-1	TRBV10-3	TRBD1	TGTGCCATCAGGACAGGGGCCACTGAAGCTTTCTTT	CAIRTGATEAFF
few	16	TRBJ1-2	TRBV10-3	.	TGTGCCATCAGTGAGTTGCGCAGGGCGGCAAACTATGGCTACACCTTC	CAISELRRAANYGYTF
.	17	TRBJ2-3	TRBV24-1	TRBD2	TGTGCCACCAGTGATCTGCGAATAGCGGGAAGCACAGATACGCAGTATTTT	CATSDLRIAGSTDTQYF
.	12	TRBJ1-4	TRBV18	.	TGTGCCAGCTCACCTAGTAGTGGAAAACTGTTTTTT	CASSPSSGKLFF
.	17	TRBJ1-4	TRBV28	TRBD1	TGTGCCAGCAGTCCCACAACCAGACAGGGGGTTAATGAAAAACTGTTTTTT	CASSPTTRQGVNEKLFF
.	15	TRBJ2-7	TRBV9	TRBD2	TGTGCCAGCAGCGTAGGGACTAGCGGAGCCTACGAGCAGTACTTC	CASSVGTSGAYEQYF
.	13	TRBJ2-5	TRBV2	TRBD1	TGTGCCACCTCCGGGACAGGGGAGGGGACCCAGTACTTC	CATSGTGEGTQYF
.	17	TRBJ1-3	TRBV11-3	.	TGTGCCAGCAGCTTAGATGGTACGGGGGGGCCTGGAAACACCATATATTTT	CASSLDGTGGPGNTIYF
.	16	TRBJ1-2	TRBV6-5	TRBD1	TGTGCCAGCAGTTACCTCGGGACAGGGGGCAGCTATGGCTACACCTTC	CASSYLGTGGSYGYTF
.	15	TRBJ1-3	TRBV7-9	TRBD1	TGTGCCAGCTTGCTGGACAGGGGGCTTGGAAACACCATATATTTT	CASLLDRGLGNTIYF